This T cell receptor (beta chain) was captured in a study of cytotoxic CD8 clonotypes in ibrutinib-treated CLL. Overall study context: Patient counts were ten to eleven relapsed/refractory, more than 14 treatment-naive and about 17 IGHV unmutated. Overall study results and limits: At baseline, clonality was higher than in age-matched healthy donors and correlated with CD8+ counts.

This CDR3 has 14 amino acids. From germline, CDR1 is SNHLY and CDR2 FYNNEI. Trimming removed 6 bases at V and 7 bases at J, with 16 bases between. Regarding this clone: What it binds is unknown.

The method was immunoSEQ multiplex PCR; TCRdb's version includes in-frame clones alone and lacks a portion of them. Of over 250,000 clones in the sample, about 72% are singletons; the top ten hold about 6%. This chain joins TRBV2 and TRBJ2-4; possibly TRBD2 for D (5 bases). This clonotype was obtained from a human donor with chronic lymphocytic leukemia. This material consisted of PBMCs, taken at disease progression, from a patient treated with ibrutinib. The CDR3: CASSLQPPGNIQYF. The CDR3 DNA is TGTGCCAGCAGCTTACAGCCTCCGGGGAACATTCAGTACTTC.